This T cell receptor (beta chain) was profiled in a study of blood T cell repertoires in COVID-19. Study information: Spain, Italy and the United States supplied samples that represented acute and convalescent COVID-19. T cells, B-cell-depleted T cells, or PBMCs provided the cDNA or gDNA that served as material.

With 4 bases removed from V and 5 bases from J, the gap between germline ends came to 10 bases. The CDR3 runs 12 residues. The germline V gene has CDR1 SGHRS and CDR2 YFSETQ. The Seattle site enrolled patients during active infection and followed them longitudinally. Per the original data handling: Estimates of nucleated cell counts were drawn from the amplification of reference gene primers. Profiling relied on immunoSEQ multiplex PCR, and the TCRdb table lists in-frame clones only, not all of them. For V, J and clone size, that table is used; D and trimming come from the DNA. The sample carries fewer than 300,000 clones, around 89% recorded once.

The sequence was obtained from a woman aged 45-65 years with COVID-19, enrolled during active disease. This sequence joins TRBV5-1 and TRBJ2-7; TRBD2 might be the D (5 bases). Sample: peripheral blood. For the CDR3, the DNA is TGCGCCAGCAGCCCTAGCTTCGACGAGCAGTACTTC. This gives the protein CASSPSFDEQYF.